The rows below give T cell receptor beta chains drawn from one sample of a study of blood T cells in healthy people across ages. MiXCR, run by TCRdb on the 5' RACE reads, gives a single entry per CDR3 protein. The sample records about 770,000 distinct CDR3 sequences, around 43% being singletons. Sequencing was carried out using blood. These receptors all come from a man in his fifties or sixties in good health. Both conserved end residues are part of each CDR3. The order of the fields is J gene, D gene, clone size, V gene, CDR3 DNA, CDR3 protein. D genes are given only for firm matches. Size is omitted from some rows. Given values are once, few, many or a class for expanded clones.

>TRBJ1-1|NA|NA|TRBV2
TGTGCCAGCGCGGAGCGGGCGGTAGGGAACACTGAAGCTTTCTTT
CASAERAVGNTEAFF
>TRBJ1-2|NA|NA|TRBV30
TGTGCCTGGACCCGAGGGGCATTGGATGGCTACACCTTC
CAWTRGALDGYTF
>TRBJ1-3|NA|many|TRBV11-2
TGTGCCAGCAGCTTAGTCGGGGAAGCTGGAAACACCATATATTTT
CASSLVGEAGNTIYF
>TRBJ2-2|NA|few|TRBV3-1
TGTGCCAGCAGCCAGGAGGGTGGGACCGGGGAGCTGTTTTTT
CASSQEGGTGELFF
>TRBJ1-5|NA|NA|TRBV24-1
TGTGCCACCAGTGCGTTCATAGGGGGGGGATATAGCAATCAGCCCCAGCATTTT
CATSAFIGGGYSNQPQHF
>TRBJ2-1|TRBD2|few|TRBV7-9
TGTGCCAGCAGCTACCCCCTCGCGGGGGGGCCCAATGAGCAGTTCTTC
CASSYPLAGGPNEQFF
>TRBJ1-1|NA|NA|TRBV28
TGTGCCAGCAGTCCCGAGGGGCCCGGGACGGCGAACACTGAAGCTTTCTTT
CASSPEGPGTANTEAFF
>TRBJ2-7|TRBD1|many|TRBV7-9
TGTGCCAGCAGCTTAGTTGCAGGGGGCTCGGAGCAGTACTTC
CASSLVAGGSEQYF
>TRBJ1-1|NA|NA|TRBV12-3/TRBV12-4
TGTGCCAGCAGGCCCGCACCCCACAGACAGATAAACACTGAAGCTTTCTTT
CASRPAPHRQINTEAFF
>TRBJ1-1|NA|NA|TRBV4-1
TGCGCCAGCAGCCAAGATACAGGCCGCACTGAAGCTTTCTTT
CASSQDTGRTEAFF
>TRBJ2-2|NA|NA|TRBV18
TGTGCCAGCTCTCTCGTCTTGGACACCGGGGAGCTGTTTTTT
CASSLVLDTGELFF
>TRBJ1-4|NA|NA|TRBV5-1
TGCGCCAGCAGGGGCGGGACAACTAATGAAAAACTGTTTTTT
CASRGGTTNEKLFF
>TRBJ2-1|TRBD1|NA|TRBV5-4
TGTGCCAGCAGCTTGGGTGTGGATGCACGGGGACAGCGCAATGAGCAGTTCTTC
CASSLGVDARGQRNEQFF
>TRBJ2-5|NA|once|TRBV2
TGTGCCAACTCGTACCAAGAGACCCAGTACTTC
CANSYQETQYF
>TRBJ1-4|NA|NA|TRBV7-2
TGTGCCAGCAGCTTTCGGGGGCGCCCTGAAAAACTGTTTTTT
CASSFRGRPEKLFF
>TRBJ1-6|NA|once|TRBV30
TGTGCCTGGAGCCTCCTCCAGGGAAATAATTCACCCCTCCACTTT
CAWSLLQGNNSPLHF
>TRBJ2-3|NA|few|TRBV4-3
TGCGCCAGCAGCCAAGGACCGTGGGCAGATACGCAGTATTTT
CASSQGPWADTQYF
>TRBJ1-2|NA|NA|TRBV27
TGTGCCAGCAGCCCACGATCGGGCTATGGCTACACCTTC
CASSPRSGYGYTF
>TRBJ2-5|NA|few|TRBV21-1
TGTGCCAGCAACGACAGGGGGAACCAAGAGACCCAGTACTTC
CASNDRGNQETQYF
>TRBJ2-6|NA|few|TRBV5-1
TGCGCCAGCAGCTTGACCGTCTCTGGGGCCAACGTCCTGACTTTC
CASSLTVSGANVLTF
>TRBJ2-3|TRBD2|many|TRBV7-9
TGTGCCAGCAGCTGGGGACTAGCGGGGATCGCAGATACGCAGTATTTT
CASSWGLAGIADTQYF
>TRBJ2-3|NA|NA|TRBV25-1
TGTGCCAGCAGTGAGACGGGACACCGGGTTACAGATACGCAGTATTTT
CASSETGHRVTDTQYF
>TRBJ2-1|TRBD2|many|TRBV11-3
TGTGCCAGCAGCTTAGGCGCTGGGGGGGACAATGAGCAGTTCTTC
CASSLGAGGDNEQFF
>TRBJ2-7|TRBD1|NA|TRBV5-1
TGCGCCAGCAGCTTGAGCGGACAGGGGGTGGACGAGCAGTACTTC
CASSLSGQGVDEQYF
>TRBJ2-7|TRBD1|few|TRBV9
TGTGCCAGCAGCCCCACGGACAGGTCCTACGAGCAGTACTTC
CASSPTDRSYEQYF
>TRBJ2-5|NA|few|TRBV7-2
TGTGCCAGCAGCTTAGGGCGGATAGAGACCCAGTACTTC
CASSLGRIETQYF
>TRBJ2-5|TRBD2|few|TRBV20-1
TGCAGTGCTAGAGTCAAAAGGGCGGGGGGCCGCCAGGGGGAGACCCAGTACTTC
CSARVKRAGGRQGETQYF
>TRBJ2-7|TRBD2|few|TRBV20-1
TGCAGTGCCCGAAAAGCGGGGGAACACGAGCAGTACTTC
CSARKAGEHEQYF
>TRBJ1-2|TRBD1|NA|TRBV5-6
TGTGCCAGCAGCTTGGCCGCGGGGACAGGCGGCTACACCTTC
CASSLAAGTGGYTF
>TRBJ2-7|NA|NA|TRBV20-1
TGCAGTCTGGTGCAACCCACCTCCTACGAGCAGTACTTC
CSLVQPTSYEQYF
>TRBJ1-1|TRBD1|NA|TRBV4-1
TGCGCCAGCAGCCAGGCAGGGGGATGGACTGAAGCTTTCTTT
CASSQAGGWTEAFF
>TRBJ2-3|NA|NA|TRBV4-1
TGCGCCAGCAGCCAAGAGGCAACCACAGATACGCAGTATTTT
CASSQEATTDTQYF
>TRBJ1-2|NA|NA|TRBV11-3
TGTGCCAGCAGCTTAGCGCCAGGGCGAGTATATGGCTACACCTTC
CASSLAPGRVYGYTF
>TRBJ2-1|TRBD1|NA|TRBV6-5
TGTGCCAGCGCCCTTCGGACAGGGGGCGGAGATGAGCAGTTCTTC
CASALRTGGGDEQFF
>TRBJ2-5|NA|few|TRBV24-1
TGTGCCACCAGTGAGACGGGACTGAGCAGACAAGAGACCCAGTACTTC
CATSETGLSRQETQYF
>TRBJ2-5|NA|few|TRBV7-2
TGTGCCAGCAACGGACAGAGTGGTCCCCAGGAGACCCAGTACTTC
CASNGQSGPQETQYF
>TRBJ2-1|NA|few|TRBV4-1
TGCGCCAGCAGCCAAGACGGTCGGCTCCGGGAGCAGTTCTTC
CASSQDGRLREQFF
>TRBJ2-7|NA|NA|TRBV27
TGTGCCAGCAGTTTAGCCAGCGGGCCTTACAATGAGCAGTACTTC
CASSLASGPYNEQYF
>TRBJ2-7|TRBD2|few|TRBV27
TGTGCCAGCAGTTCCCTGACTAGCGGGGGCTTGGCGGTCTACGAGCAGTACTTC
CASSSLTSGGLAVYEQYF
>TRBJ1-1|NA|once|TRBV20-1
TGCAGTGCTAGTTTTCAAGGCAGGAACACTGAAGCTTTCTTT
CSASFQGRNTEAFF
>TRBJ2-1|TRBD2|NA|TRBV20-1
TGCAGTGCTAGAGATCCCCAGCGGGGGGGATCCTACAATGAGCAGTTCTTC
CSARDPQRGGSYNEQFF
>TRBJ2-7|TRBD2|few|TRBV10-3
TGTGCCATCAGTGAGAGGGGACTAGCCTCCTACGAGCAGTACTTC
CAISERGLASYEQYF
>TRBJ1-5|NA|NA|TRBV20-1
TGCAGTGCCGTTGGGCCAACCCAGAATCAGCCCCAGCATTTT
CSAVGPTQNQPQHF
>TRBJ2-3|TRBD2|NA|TRBV6-2/TRBV6-3
TGTGCCAGCAGTTACTTGTGGACTAGCGGGGAAACAGATACGCAGTATTTT
CASSYLWTSGETDTQYF